This TCR beta chain was sequenced in a study of beta chain features in type 1 diabetes (dated by TCRdb to 2016 to 2019). For the wider study: Mean age, gender distribution, total cell number and subset yield did not differ between patients and healthy donors. A total of roughly 98,000,000 sorted cells were examined across all samples, and a strong correlation was observed between cell number per subset and RNA yield. The study compared the TCRB repertoires of sorted circulating CD4+ T cell subsets in recently diagnosed type 1 diabetes patients with those in matched healthy donors. Naive and central memory subsets were obtained from all 30 or so donors, but regulatory and stem cell-like memory subsets were isolated from only 8 patients and about 8 healthy donors. What the study reported, not specific to this receptor: Because cDNA was sequenced instead of genomic DNA, activated cells with high expression could be over-represented, although the groups did not differ in activation or CD3 levels. Shorter templates might be favored by PCR, yet because patient and control samples were amplified and corrected together, any such skew would affect both groups equally. The naive, central memory and regulatory TCRB repertoires appeared to resemble one another more closely among patients than among healthy donors. At VDJ recombination sites, patients with type 1 diabetes made fewer insertions and deleted more nucleotides, a pattern implying thymic rearrangement abnormalities. Only small numbers of individuals were included in the HLA sub-analyses, which left unresolved whether HLA type had any influence on TCRB rearrangement. Type 1 diabetes patients showed a moderate but significant shortening of TCRB CDR3 length in all four CD4+ subsets.

The entire amount of isolated RNA was reverse transcribed using the High Capacity cDNA Reverse Transcription Kit, so the sequenced TCRB transcripts were expressed ones. Naive, central memory and regulatory T cell samples underwent deep immunoSEQ sequencing, averaging about 3.57 million total reads per sample. Sorted cells were lysed in RLT buffer and RNA was extracted with DNase-treated RNeasy Micro or Mini kits, depending on cell number. To prevent cross-contamination, each cell subset was processed individually, whereas patient and healthy donor samples were processed jointly. Using the immunoSEQ multiplex PCR, TCRB sequences were amplified from cDNA into 87-bp fragments spanning the CDR3 region. Amplicons were sequenced on the Illumina HiSeq platform. In the original analysis: PCR bias was computationally corrected using synthetic template baselines, reads within Hamming distance 2 were collapsed, and singletons that could not be merged were discarded. Reads were aligned against IMGT so that V, D and J genes, CDR3 length and insertions or deletions at six rearrangement sites could be assigned. Clonotype counts were normalized to sorted cell number within each subset before computing true diversity and Gini coefficients with the tcR R package. Repertoire sharing was quantified using the overlap coefficient calculated on TCRB nucleotide sequences. The table comes from immuneACCESS by way of TCRdb, which keeps in-frame sequences with V and J called. Part of the clones is missing from these tables; in studies checked, under half for an unresolved V gene and the rest for unknown reasons. The V and J calls and the clone size are those of that table, but D and trimming were determined from the DNA. The sample records some 44,000 clones, approximately 68% of which are singletons. The ten largest make up more than 2% of the sample.

With respect to this clone: The target of this receptor is not known. No much larger clone exists at a distance of one base, and base qualities are not known.

A single peripheral blood draw of about 116 mL on average was collected from each donor into heparinised tubes. A BD FACSAria II was used to sort naive, central memory, regulatory and stem cell-like memory CD4+ T cells with a panel that included CD45RO, CCR7, CD25, CD127, CD95 and CD27. Purity was above 95% for every sorted population. PBMCs were isolated immediately by Lymphoprep density gradient centrifugation and stained directly without culture. So that batch effects would be minimized, each experiment stained and sorted samples in pairs, pairing one healthy donor with one patient. Sequenced sample: Tregs from blood. This specimen's cell subset or site label, interpreted: regulatory CD4+ T cells. The source of this sequence is a woman aged 18-35 years with type 1 diabetes.

The CDR3 reads as follows: CASSIPGTLNEKLFF. The DNA sequence is as follows: TGTGCCAGTAGTATCCCCGGGACTCTTAATGAAAAACTGTTTTTT. The chain uses TRBV19 and TRBJ1-4; tentative D gene TRBD1, with 5 bases matching. The germline V gene (reference sequence) provides CDR1 LNHDA and CDR2 SQIVND. Its CDR3 holds 15 amino acids, cysteine through phenylalanine. Kept here is only the CDR3 DNA, which spans 45 bases and is read in frame from base 1. Between the V and J ends, shortened by 3 bases and 4 bases respectively, the junction contains 12 bases.